This passage covers 21 T cell receptor beta chains from one sample sequenced in a study of vaccination effects on CD4 cells after COVID-19 (dated by TCRdb to between 2021 and 2024). Library creation used the immunoSEQ multiplex PCR assay. TCRdb mirrors the immuneACCESS table, restricted to in-frame sequences. Some clones are absent from its copies; in checked studies, under half trace to an unresolved V gene, and the reason for the others is unknown. Present in this sample are tens of thousands of clones, 55% to 75% of which were seen just once. Roughly 12% of the sample is in the top ten clones. These receptors have no known antigen. In the ViraFEST assay, PBMC were stimulated with viral peptide pools, and antigen-specific CD4+ T cell clonotypes were then identified by expansion using TCR sequencing. After 10 days of culture, CD4+ T cells were isolated with the EasySep CD4+ T cell isolation kit. Two doses of either the BNT162b2 or the mRNA-1273 mRNA SARS-CoV-2 vaccine were administered to participants.

Sequencing used CD4+ T cells from PBMCs cultured with HCoV-229E spike peptides, obtained after COVID-19 vaccination. This specimen's cell subset or site label, per the study, means: HCoV-229E spike overlapping peptide pool stimulation. These receptors came from a human donor who received a COVID-19 vaccine.

This clone was counted a few times. The rearrangement uses TRBV18 and TRBJ2-1; 7 positions agree with TRBD2. The CDR3 sequence is 15 residues long. Germline V lookup: CDR1 KGHSH, CDR2 LQKENI. J gave up 4 bases and V 0 bases, and 3 bases lay outside the gene matches. The DNA for the CDR3 is TGTGCCAGCTCACCACCGGGACTACGATACAATGAGCAGTTCTTC. This translates into CASSPPGLRYNEQFF. Looking up the rest from reference TRBV18 and TRBJ2-1 gives the full variable domain: NAGVMQNPRHLVRRRGQEARLRCSPMKGHSHVYWYRQLPEEGLKFMVYLQKENIIDESGMPKERFSAEFPKEGPSILRIQQVVRGDSAAYFCASSPPGLRYNEQFFGPGTRLTVL.

The table lists this clone with a few counts. The chain combines TRBV5-4 with TRBJ2-2, with TRBD2 identical over 8 bases. J was trimmed by 1 base and V by 0 bases; bases with no gene match: 2. This CDR3 comprises 16 residues. Germline CDR1 is SGHNT and CDR2 is YYREEE (reference sequence). The CDR3 region is CASSLGLAGNTGELFF. In DNA form, the CDR3 reads TGTGCCAGCAGCTTGGGGCTAGCGGGGAACACCGGGGAGCTGTTTTTT.

The chain carries TRBV13 and TRBJ2-3; D perhaps matches TRBD2 (5 bases). Germline V gene sequence: CDR1 PRHDT, CDR2 FYEKMQ (reference sequence). Trimming left V 4 bases short and J 5 bases short, with 22 bases between. The CDR3 runs 17 residues. CDR3 DNA sequence: TGTGCCAGCAGCTCTGAATTCGGGGTCCAGCGAGTAGATACGCAGTATTTT. Encoded protein: CASSSEFGVQRVDTQYF.

The gene calls are TRBV19 and TRBJ2-1, with TRBD2 matching 8 bases. Trimming removed 2 bases from V and 2 bases from J; junction bases left unmatched: 14. CDR1 and CDR2 from the germline V gene are LNHDA and SQIVND (reference sequence). CDR3 length equals 19 residues. CDR3 amino acids: CASSISLAGRMRAYNEQFF. The CDR3 DNA reads TGTGCCAGTAGTATAAGTCTAGCGGGCCGGATGCGGGCCTACAATGAGCAGTTCTTC.

This chain links TRBV10-1 with TRBJ2-4; D is ambiguous. The V gene lost 8 bases and the J gene lost 0 bases, with 23 bases spanning the gap. The germline V gene has CDR1 WNHNN and CDR2 SYGVQD (reference sequence). The CDR3 has 18 residues. The CDR3 spells CASPGPSRLPLAKNIQYF. In nucleotides, the CDR3 is TGCGCCAGCCCCGGGCCTTCCCGGCTCCCTCTAGCCAAAAACATTCAGTACTTC.

The chain couples TRBV19 to TRBJ2-6, with no clear D. The CDR3 is 15 amino acids. From germline, CDR1 is LNHDA and CDR2 SQIVND (reference sequence). Trimming removed 10 bases at V and 0 bases at J, with 13 bases between. The chain's CDR3 is CATGPGNSGANVLTF. The CDR3 DNA is TGTGCCACCGGACCGGGTAACTCTGGGGCCAACGTCCTGACTTTC.

The chain has TRBV3-1 (or the pseudogene TRBV3-2) and TRBJ2-2, with a possible D match to TRBD1 (5 bases). CDR1 is LGHDT and CDR2 is YNNKEL in the germline V gene (reference sequence). V shed 3 bases and J shed 4 bases, with 15 bases lying between them. CDR3 length equals 16 residues. CDR3 sequence (DNA): TGTGCCAGCAGCCACTCTGAAGTTCAGGGCACCGGGGAGCTGTTTTTT. Protein product: CASSHSEVQGTGELFF.

The rearrangement links TRBV5-1 to TRBJ1-5; TRBD1 matches at 9 bases. Germline V lookup: CDR1 SGHRS, CDR2 YFSETQ. Losses at the gene ends were 5 bases for V and 6 bases for J; bases not matched to a gene: 6. The CDR3 contains 14 residues. CDR3 protein: CASSSGTGSQPQHF. The CDR3, as DNA: TGCGCCAGCAGTTCCGGGACAGGGAGTCAGCCCCAGCATTTT.

The J gene is TRBJ1-2, the V gene TRBV3-1 (or the pseudogene TRBV3-2); D gene ambiguous. The germline V and J ends were trimmed by 2 bases and 4 bases, with 8 bases remaining between them. This CDR3 has 13 residues. Per germline, CDR1 LGHDT and CDR2 YNNKEL (reference sequence). CDR3 sequence (DNA): TGTGCCAGCAGCCAAACACGGACCTATGGCTACACCTTC. Its translation: CASSQTRTYGYTF.

The rearrangement uses TRBV12-2 and TRBJ2-1; the table's D call of TRBD2 was not tested on the DNA. TRBV12-2 corresponds to a pseudogene. This CDR3 is 13 amino acids long. CDR3 in amino acids: CASRSRRAGEGFF. CDR3 in DNA: TGTGCAAGTCGCTCCCGGAGGGCGGGAGAGGGGTTCTTC.

The chain joins TRBV27 to TRBJ2-7; no clear D gene. CDR3 length: 15 amino acids. In germline, CDR1 is MNHEY, CDR2 SMNVEV (reference sequence). V was clipped by 3 bases and J by 2 bases, with 14 bases between them. CDR3 amino acids: CASSFAALQTYEQYF. The CDR3 DNA follows: TGTGCCAGCAGTTTTGCGGCGCTGCAAACCTACGAGCAGTACTTC.

V usage is TRBV4-1 and J usage is TRBJ2-7, with D possibly TRBD1 on 6 matching bases. Germline CDR1 is MGHRA and CDR2 is YSYEKL. The CDR3 runs to 15 residues. V was pared by 1 base and J by 2 bases, with 12 bases between. As DNA, the CDR3 is TGCGCCAGCAGCCAAGGACAGGTTCTTGCCTACGAGCAGTACTTC. Amino acids: CASSQGQVLAYEQYF.

CDR3 sequence (DNA): TGTGCCATCAGTGAAGGCGTCGGGGGGCAGGACACTGAAGCTTTCTTT. This codes for CAISEGVGGQDTEAFF. This chain connects TRBV10-3 to TRBJ1-1, with D perhaps TRBD1 (6 bases). The CDR3 runs to 16 residues. Germline CDR1 reads ENHRY; CDR2 reads SYGVKD. Trimming left V 3 bases short and J 3 bases short, with 17 bases between.

The J gene is TRBJ1-3, the V gene TRBV7-9; the D gene is possibly TRBD1 (5 bases). V was pared by 5 bases and J by 0 bases, with 11 bases between. Germline V gene lookup returns CDR1 SEHNR and CDR2 FQNEAQ (reference sequence). The CDR3 extends over 15 amino acids. The CDR3 nucleotides read TGTGCCAGCAGCCCCCGGGGCAACTCTGGAAACACCATATATTTT. Amino acid sequence: CASSPRGNSGNTIYF.

The J gene is TRBJ2-7, the V gene TRBV10-2; TRBD1 aligns across 9 bases. The germline CDR1 and CDR2 sequences are WSHSY and SAAADI. Trimming took 2 bases from V and 6 from J; bases not matched to a gene: 2. This CDR3 is 13 amino acids long. The DNA of the CDR3 is TGCGCCAGCAGTGAGGACAGGGGGATCGAGCAGTACTTC. Translated, it gives CASSEDRGIEQYF.

The rearrangement links TRBV5-1 to TRBJ1-2; possibly TRBD1 for D (5 bases). CDR3 length equals 15 residues. Between the trimmed V and J ends, which lost 0 bases and 4 bases, there was a span of 13 bases. Germline values: CDR1 SGHRS, CDR2 YFSETQ. The CDR3 DNA reads as TGCGCCAGCAGCTTGGGGGACTCGACGGGCTATGGCTACACCTTC. It is translated as CASSLGDSTGYGYTF.

This rearrangement joins TRBV3-1 (or the pseudogene TRBV3-2) to TRBJ1-2; D unresolved. The CDR3 runs 16 residues. Per the germline V gene, CDR1 is LGHDT and CDR2 is YNNKEL (reference sequence). V lost 1 base and J 4 bases, leaving 16 bases between the germline ends. Here the CDR3 DNA reads TGTGCCAGCAGCCAAGGGGTCCGAGGATCCCCCTATGGCTACACCTTC. Amino acid sequence: CASSQGVRGSPYGYTF.

The chain carries TRBV5-4 and TRBJ2-3; 13 positions match TRBD2. This CDR3 is built from 18 residues. CDR1 and CDR2 (germline): SGHNT, YYREEE (reference sequence). V gave up 0 bases and J gave up 1 base; unmatched junction bases: 5. The CDR3 DNA sequence: TGTGCCAGCAGCTTGGGGCCCGGGACTAGCGGGGGCACAGATACGCAGTATTTT. This sequence encodes CASSLGPGTSGGTDTQYF.

CDR3 sequence (DNA): TGTGCCAGCAGTAACCTATATGGCTACACCTTC. Its translation: CASSNLYGYTF. This chain uses TRBV6-5 with TRBJ1-2; D remains unclear. CDR1 is MNHEY, CDR2 SVGAGI, per germline. The CDR3 contains 11 residues. The V end lost 5 bases, the J end lost 5 bases, and 6 bases lay between the germline ends.

The chain joins TRBV12-3 or TRBV12-4 to TRBJ2-7; D is unclear. The CDR3 sequence is 13 residues long. V was clipped by 10 bases and J by 2 bases, with 15 bases between them. The CDR3 is CAITNLPTYEQYF. The CDR3 coding sequence is TGTGCCATCACCAATCTTCCTACCTACGAGCAGTACTTC.

CDR3 in amino acids: CASSPGGGRSEQYF. The CDR3 DNA reads TGTGCCAGCAGCCCTGGGGGGGGCCGATCCGAGCAGTACTTC. This sequence joins TRBV3-1 (or the pseudogene TRBV3-2) and TRBJ2-7; the D gene is possibly TRBD2 (7 bases). Germline V gene lookup returns CDR1 LGHDT and CDR2 YNNKEL (reference sequence). V lost 4 bases and J 6 bases, leaving 16 bases between the germline ends. The CDR3 sequence is 14 residues long.